The clone carrying this T cell receptor (beta chain) was recorded a few times. The data stem from a study of blood T cell repertoires in COVID-19. In the study overall: Samples representing acute and convalescent COVID-19 were sourced from the United States, Italy and Spain. Nucleic acid was either cDNA or gDNA, and it came from T cells, B-cell-depleted T cells, or PBMCs.

The authors' processing: Estimation of nucleated cell counts was performed using reference gene primer amplification. Some clones are missing from TCRdb's copy, which holds only in-frame ones; the method was immunoSEQ multiplex PCR. The V and J calls and the clone size are those of that table, but D and trimming were determined from the DNA. The sample shows 100,000 or so clones, around 88% of them seen only once. The V gene's germline CDR1 is SQVTM and CDR2 ANQGSEA. This CDR3 is built from 13 residues. Trimming removed 1 base at V and 4 bases at J, with 8 bases between. Source material: peripheral blood. The V call is TRBV29-1, the J call TRBJ2-1; TRBD2 is a possible D gene (6 bases). The sequence derives from a man aged 60-69 years with acute or convalescent COVID-19. The CDR3 DNA reads TGCAGCGTTGAAGGCCTAGCGTACAATGAGCAGTTCTTC. As protein: CSVEGLAYNEQFF.